This T cell receptor (beta chain) was profiled in a study of a mutant IDH1 vaccine in newly diagnosed glioma. Turning to the study itself: Patients were given eight vaccinations, scheduled in weeks 1, 3, 5, 7, 11, 15, 19 and 23. Initiation of the vaccine course occurred 4-6 weeks after radiotherapy alone, or alongside temozolomide cycles. Treated patients were roughly 62% male, roughly 38% female, mean age about 41 years.

Method: immunoSEQ multiplex PCR; TCRdb's copy keeps in-frame clones and lacks some. This repertoire shows around 40,000 clones, 75% to 85% found once; its top ten account for around an eighth. Only a few counts were recorded for this clone. Its target is not known. Germline assignment: CDR1 MNHEY and CDR2 SVGAGI. Deletions cut 1 base from V and 5 bases from J, with 13 bases between. The CDR3 runs to 15 residues. Documented time point: week 5, during vaccination. Each vaccine dose was 300 ug of mutant IDH1 20-mer peptide, with topical imiquimod. Study-wide results and limits: Alterations occurring in top peripheral T cell clonotypes seemed unrelated to pseudoprogression.

This clonotype originated in a middle-aged man with glioma. The chain carries TRBV6-5 and TRBJ2-3; tentatively, D is TRBD2 (6 bases). The sample here was PBMCs, taken from a glioma patient whose treatment included an IDH1 peptide vaccine. The CDR3: CASSYWGDSRDTQYF. The CDR3 DNA reads TGTGCCAGCAGTTACTGGGGGGACTCGAGAGATACGCAGTATTTT.